These 3 T cell receptor beta chains came from one sample sequenced in a study of T-cell memory formation after mild COVID-19. TCRdb re-called the 5' RACE reads through MiXCR, storing one row per CDR3 protein. The sample yields approximately 490,000 distinct CDR3 sequences, roughly 21% seen once. Sequenced input: PBMCs or a T cell subset sorted from them (not recorded which). The receptors shown here come from an adult woman who had mild COVID-19 (a few samples of this study predate the infection). Cell type and time point are not known.

This clonotype was seen only a few times. The chain has TRBV9 and TRBJ2-3; D is possibly TRBD2 (5 bases). The V end lost 3 bases, the J end lost 1 base, and 9 bases lay between the germline ends. Looked up from germline, CDR1 is SGDLS and CDR2 is YYNGEE. CDR3 length: 14 residues. CDR3 sequence (DNA): TGTGCCAGCAGCGGAATCGGGGGCACAGATACGCAGTATTTT. Its translation is CASSGIGGTDTQYF. Drawing the rest from reference TRBV9 and TRBJ2-3, the complete variable domain is DSGVTQTPKHLITATGQRVTLRCSPRSGDLSVYWYQQSLDQGLQFLIQYYNGEERAKGNILERFSAQQFPDLHSELNLSSLELGDSALYFCASSGIGGTDTQYFGPGTRLTVL.

This clonotype appeared a few times. The chain uses TRBV10-3 and TRBJ2-3; no clear D. There are 12 residues in the CDR3. Trimming left V 4 bases short and J 2 bases short, with 4 bases between. Germline loops: CDR1 ENHRY, CDR2 SYGVKD. As DNA, the CDR3 is TGTGCCATCAGTGGAAACACAGATACGCAGTATTTT. Translated, it gives CAISGNTDTQYF.

This chain uses TRBV29-1 with TRBJ1-2; maybe TRBD1 (5 bases). Germline V gives CDR1 SQVTM, CDR2 ANQGSEA. Trimming removed 1 base at V and 3 bases at J, with 15 bases between. This CDR3 is 15 amino acids long. CDR3 sequence: CSVEGRAGSDYGYTF. CDR3 nucleotide sequence: TGCAGCGTTGAAGGGAGGGCAGGGTCGGACTATGGCTACACCTTC.